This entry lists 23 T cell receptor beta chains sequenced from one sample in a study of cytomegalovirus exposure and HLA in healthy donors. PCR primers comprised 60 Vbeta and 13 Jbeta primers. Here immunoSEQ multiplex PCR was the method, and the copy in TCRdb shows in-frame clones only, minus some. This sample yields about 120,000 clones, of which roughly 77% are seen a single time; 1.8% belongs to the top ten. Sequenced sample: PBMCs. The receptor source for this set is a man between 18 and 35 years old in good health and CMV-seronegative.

This CDR3 reads CSVGGGWSYEQYF. CDR3 nucleotide sequence: TGCAGCGTTGGAGGGGGCTGGTCCTACGAGCAGTACTTC. The chain couples TRBV29-1 to TRBJ2-7; TRBD1 agrees at 7 bases. V dropped 4 bases and J dropped 1; count of bases not matched to a gene: 4. This CDR3 region has 13 residues. Looked up from germline, CDR1 is SQVTM and CDR2 is ANQGSEA.

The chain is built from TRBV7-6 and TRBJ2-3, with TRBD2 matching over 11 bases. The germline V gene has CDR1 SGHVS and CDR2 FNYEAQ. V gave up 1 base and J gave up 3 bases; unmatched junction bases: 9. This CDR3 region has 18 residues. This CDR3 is CASSLGPTSGGGTDTQYF. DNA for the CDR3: TGTGCCAGCAGCTTAGGACCTACTAGCGGGGGAGGTACAGATACGCAGTATTTT. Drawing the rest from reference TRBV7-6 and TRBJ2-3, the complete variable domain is GAGVSQSPRYKVTKRGQDVALRCDPISGHVSLYWYRQALGQGPEFLTYFNYEAQQDKSGLPNDRFSAERPEGSISTLTIQRTEQRDSAMYRCASSLGPTSGGGTDTQYFGPGTRLTVL.

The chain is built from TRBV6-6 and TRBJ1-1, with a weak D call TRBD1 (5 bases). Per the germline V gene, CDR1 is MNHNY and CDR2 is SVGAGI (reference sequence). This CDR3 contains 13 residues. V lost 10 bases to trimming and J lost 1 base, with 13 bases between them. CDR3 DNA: TGTGCCACACAAGGGGCGAAGAACACTGAAGCTTTCTTT. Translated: CATQGAKNTEAFF.

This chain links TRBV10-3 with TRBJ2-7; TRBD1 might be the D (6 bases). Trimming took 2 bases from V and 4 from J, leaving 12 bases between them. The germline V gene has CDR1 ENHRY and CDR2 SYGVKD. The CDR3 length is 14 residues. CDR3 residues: CAISEGRGIYEQYF. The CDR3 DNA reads TGTGCCATCAGTGAGGGCAGGGGAATTTACGAGCAGTACTTC.

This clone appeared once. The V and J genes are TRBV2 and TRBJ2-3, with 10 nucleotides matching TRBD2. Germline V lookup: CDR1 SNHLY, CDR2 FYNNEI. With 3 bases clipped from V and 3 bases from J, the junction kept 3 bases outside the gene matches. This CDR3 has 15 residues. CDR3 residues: CASSDLAGVTDTQYF. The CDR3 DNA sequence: TGTGCCAGCAGTGACCTAGCGGGGGTAACAGATACGCAGTATTTT.

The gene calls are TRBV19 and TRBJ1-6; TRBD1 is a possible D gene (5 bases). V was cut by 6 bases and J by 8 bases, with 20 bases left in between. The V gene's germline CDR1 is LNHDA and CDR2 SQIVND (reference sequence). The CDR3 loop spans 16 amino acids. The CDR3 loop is CASSPRRRQRDSPLHF. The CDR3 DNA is TGTGCCAGTAGCCCCCGTCGGCGACAGCGGGATTCACCCCTCCACTTT. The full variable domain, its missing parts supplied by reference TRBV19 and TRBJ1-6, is DGGITQSPKYLFRKEGQNVTLSCEQNLNHDAMYWYRQDPGQGLRLIYYSQIVNDFQKGDIAEGYSVSREKKESFPLTVTSAQKNPTAFYLCASSPRRRQRDSPLHFGNGTRLTVT.

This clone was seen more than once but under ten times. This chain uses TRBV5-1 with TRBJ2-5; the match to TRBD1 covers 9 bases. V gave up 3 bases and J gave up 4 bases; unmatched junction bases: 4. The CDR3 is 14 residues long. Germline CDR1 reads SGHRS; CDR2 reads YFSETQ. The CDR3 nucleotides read TGCGCCAGCAGCTCGACAGGGGGGGGAGAGACCCAGTACTTC. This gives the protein CASSSTGGGETQYF.

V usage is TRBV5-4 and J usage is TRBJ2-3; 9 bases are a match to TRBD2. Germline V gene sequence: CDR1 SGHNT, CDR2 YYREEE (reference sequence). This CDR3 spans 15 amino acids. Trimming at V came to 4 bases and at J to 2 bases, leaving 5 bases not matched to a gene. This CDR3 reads CASSLLAGHTDTQYF. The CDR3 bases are TGTGCCAGCAGCCTGCTAGCGGGGCACACAGATACGCAGTATTTT. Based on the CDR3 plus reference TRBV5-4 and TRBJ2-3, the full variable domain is ETGVTQSPTHLIKTRGQQVTLRCSSQSGHNTVSWYQQALGQGPQFIFQYYREEENGRGNFPPRFSGLQFPNYSSELNVNALELDDSALYLCASSLLAGHTDTQYFGPGTRLTVL.

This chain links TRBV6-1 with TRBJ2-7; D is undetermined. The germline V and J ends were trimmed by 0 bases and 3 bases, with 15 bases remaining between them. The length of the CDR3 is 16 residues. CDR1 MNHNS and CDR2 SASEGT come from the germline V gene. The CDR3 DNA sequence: TGTGCCAGCAGTGAAGCTGAGCCAGTCGCAGGCTACGAGCAGTACTTC. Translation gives CASSEAEPVAGYEQYF.

CDR3 DNA: TGTGCCAGCAGCTTAGGGTCCCCACTAGCGGGGAGCAGCAATGAGCAGTTCTTC. This sequence encodes CASSLGSPLAGSSNEQFF. J is TRBJ2-1 and V is TRBV7-3, with 10 bases matching TRBD2. Germline V gene data show CDR1 as SGHTA and CDR2 as FQGTGA. The CDR3 is 18 amino acids. V was pared by 2 bases and J by 6 bases, with 13 bases of the junction left unmatched.

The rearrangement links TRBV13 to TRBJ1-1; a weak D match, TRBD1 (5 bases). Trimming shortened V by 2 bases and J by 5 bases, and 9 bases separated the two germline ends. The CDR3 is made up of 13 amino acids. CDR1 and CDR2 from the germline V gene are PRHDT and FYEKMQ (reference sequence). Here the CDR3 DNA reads TGTGCCAGCAGCTTATCAGGGAGGACTGAAGCTTTCTTT. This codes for CASSLSGRTEAFF.

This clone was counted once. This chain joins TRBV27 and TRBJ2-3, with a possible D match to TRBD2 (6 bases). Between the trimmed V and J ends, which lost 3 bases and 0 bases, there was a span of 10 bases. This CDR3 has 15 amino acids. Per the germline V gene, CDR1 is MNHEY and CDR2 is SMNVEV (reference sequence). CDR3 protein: CASSFQRASTDTQYF. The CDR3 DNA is TGTGCCAGCAGTTTCCAGCGGGCTAGCACAGATACGCAGTATTTT.

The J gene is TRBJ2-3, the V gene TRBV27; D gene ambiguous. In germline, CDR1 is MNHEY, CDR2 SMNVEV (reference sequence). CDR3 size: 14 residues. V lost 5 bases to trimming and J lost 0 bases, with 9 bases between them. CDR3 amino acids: CASSARTSTDTQYF. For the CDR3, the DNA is TGTGCCAGCAGTGCGCGTACTAGCACAGATACGCAGTATTTT.

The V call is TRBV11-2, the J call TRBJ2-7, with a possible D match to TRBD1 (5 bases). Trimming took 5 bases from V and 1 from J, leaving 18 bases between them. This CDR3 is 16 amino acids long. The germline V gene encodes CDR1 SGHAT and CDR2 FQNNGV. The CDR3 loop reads CASSPLLRQGSYEQYF. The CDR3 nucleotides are TGTGCCAGCAGCCCCTTACTAAGGCAGGGATCCTACGAGCAGTACTTC.

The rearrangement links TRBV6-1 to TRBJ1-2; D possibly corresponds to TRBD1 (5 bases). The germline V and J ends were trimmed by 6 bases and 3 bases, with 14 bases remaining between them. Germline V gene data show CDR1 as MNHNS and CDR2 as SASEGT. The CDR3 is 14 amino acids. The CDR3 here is CASSRDFGDYGYTF. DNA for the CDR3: TGTGCCAGCAGCAGGGACTTCGGGGACTATGGCTACACCTTC.

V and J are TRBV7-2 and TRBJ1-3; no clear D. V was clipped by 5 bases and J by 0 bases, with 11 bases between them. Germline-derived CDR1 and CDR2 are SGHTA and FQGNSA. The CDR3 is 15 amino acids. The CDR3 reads CASSLLSFSGNTIYF. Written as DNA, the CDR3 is TGTGCCAGCAGCCTTCTAAGTTTCTCTGGAAACACCATATATTTT. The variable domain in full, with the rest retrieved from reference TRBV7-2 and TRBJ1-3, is GAGVSQSPSNKVTEKGKDVELRCDPISGHTALYWYRQSLGQGLEFLIYFQGNSAPDKSGLPSDRFSAERTGGSVSTLTIQRTQQEDSAVYLCASSLLSFSGNTIYFGEGSWLTVV.

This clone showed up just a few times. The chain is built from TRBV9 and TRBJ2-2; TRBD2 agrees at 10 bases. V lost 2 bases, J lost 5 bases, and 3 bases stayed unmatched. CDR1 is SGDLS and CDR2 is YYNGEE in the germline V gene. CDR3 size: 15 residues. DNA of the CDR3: TGTGCCAGCAGCGTTCTTAGCGGGGGGACCGGGGAGCTGTTTTTT. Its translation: CASSVLSGGTGELFF. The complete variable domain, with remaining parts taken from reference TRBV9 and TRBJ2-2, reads DSGVTQTPKHLITATGQRVTLRCSPRSGDLSVYWYQQSLDQGLQFLIQYYNGEERAKGNILERFSAQQFPDLHSELNLSSLELGDSALYFCASSVLSGGTGELFFGEGSRLTVL.

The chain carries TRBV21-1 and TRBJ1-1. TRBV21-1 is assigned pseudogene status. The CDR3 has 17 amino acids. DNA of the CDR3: TGTGCCAGCAGCAAAGAAAGTGAGGAGGCGGGGAACACTGAAGCTTTCTTT. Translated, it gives CASSKESEEAGNTEAFF.

The CDR3 region is CASSPDTGDQPQHF. The CDR3 region has the DNA TGTGCCAGCAGCCCTGACACAGGTGATCAGCCCCAGCATTTT. The genes are TRBV5-4 and TRBJ1-5, with a weak D call TRBD1 (5 bases). Germline V gene lookup returns CDR1 SGHNT and CDR2 YYREEE (reference sequence). The CDR3 sequence is 14 residues long. V lost 4 bases, J lost 5 bases, and 13 bases lay in between. Together with reference TRBV5-4 and TRBJ1-5, the CDR3 gives the full variable domain: ETGVTQSPTHLIKTRGQQVTLRCSSQSGHNTVSWYQQALGQGPQFIFQYYREEENGRGNFPPRFSGLQFPNYSSELNVNALELDDSALYLCASSPDTGDQPQHFGDGTRLSIL.

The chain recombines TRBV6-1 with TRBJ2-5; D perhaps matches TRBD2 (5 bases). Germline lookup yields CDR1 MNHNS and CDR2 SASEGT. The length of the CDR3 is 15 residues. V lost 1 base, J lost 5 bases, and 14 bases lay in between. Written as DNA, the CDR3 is TGTGCCAGCAGTGAAGGGACGGGGTGGACTGAGACCCAGTACTTC. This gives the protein CASSEGTGWTETQYF.

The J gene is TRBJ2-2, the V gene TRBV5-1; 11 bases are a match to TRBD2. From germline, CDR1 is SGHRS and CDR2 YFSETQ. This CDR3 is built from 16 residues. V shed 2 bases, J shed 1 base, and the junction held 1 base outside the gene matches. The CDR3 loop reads CASSFGTSGNTGELFF. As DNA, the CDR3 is TGCGCCAGCAGCTTCGGGACTAGCGGGAACACCGGGGAGCTGTTTTTT.

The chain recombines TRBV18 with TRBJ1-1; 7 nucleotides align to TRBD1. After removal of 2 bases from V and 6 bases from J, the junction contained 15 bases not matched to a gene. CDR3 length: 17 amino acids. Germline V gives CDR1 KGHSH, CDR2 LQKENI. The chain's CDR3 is CASSPIGTVRTSAEAFF. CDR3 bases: TGTGCCAGCTCACCAATAGGGACAGTAAGGACAAGCGCTGAAGCTTTCTTT.

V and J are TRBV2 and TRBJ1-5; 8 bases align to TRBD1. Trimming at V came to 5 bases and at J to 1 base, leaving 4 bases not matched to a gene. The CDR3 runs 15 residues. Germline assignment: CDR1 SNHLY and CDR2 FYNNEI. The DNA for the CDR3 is TGTGCCAGCAGTCAGGGGGCGGCAAGCAATCAGCCCCAGCATTTT. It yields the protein CASSQGAASNQPQHF.